A single sample is the source of the 31 T cell receptor beta chains below, sequenced in a study of cytomegalovirus exposure and HLA in healthy donors. The PCR used 60 Vbeta and 13 Jbeta primers. Generated by immunoSEQ multiplex PCR, the TCRdb table keeps only in-frame clones and is missing some. The repertoire holds approximately 190,000 clones, roughly 86% seen once, with 3.4% in the top ten. The sample consisted of PBMCs. The source of these receptors is a middle-aged man in good health and CMV-seropositive.

As concerns this clone: This CDR3 is also generated by other DNA sequences in the sample. The chain employs TRBV6-5 and TRBJ1-1; D ambiguous. Germline assignment: CDR1 MNHEY and CDR2 SVGAGI. The ends were cut back, 0 bases at V and 3 bases at J, with 5 bases in the middle. CDR3 length equals 13 residues. The CDR3 sequence: CASSYSRDTEAFF. CDR3 nucleotide sequence: TGTGCCAGCAGTTACTCACGAGACACTGAAGCTTTCTTT.

The chain carries TRBV4-3 and TRBJ2-5, with TRBD2 matching 8 bases. CDR1 LGHNA and CDR2 YSLEER come from the germline V gene. V was pared by 1 base and J by 2 bases, with 3 bases of the junction left unmatched. The length of the CDR3 is 15 residues. DNA of the CDR3: TGCGCCAGCAGCCAAGCCCGCGGGGGGCAAGAGACCCAGTACTTC. This sequence encodes CASSQARGGQETQYF.

This chain connects TRBV4-1 to TRBJ2-7, with TRBD1 matching over 8 bases. Germline values: CDR1 MGHRA, CDR2 YSYEKL. The CDR3 consists of 15 residues. With 1 base clipped from V and 5 bases from J, the junction kept 7 bases outside the gene matches. Here the CDR3 reads CASSQGGQGGNEQYF. The CDR3 DNA reads TGCGCCAGCAGCCAAGGCGGACAGGGCGGTAACGAGCAGTACTTC.

The chain recombines TRBV15 with TRBJ2-7; tentative D call: TRBD2 (6 bases). The CDR3 runs 17 residues. Germline V gives CDR1 LNHNV, CDR2 YYDKDF (reference sequence). V was clipped by 0 bases and J by 2 bases, with 17 bases between them. DNA of the CDR3: TGTGCCACCAGCAGAGATTTTACGGGAGCTACCACCTACGAGCAGTACTTC. It translates to CATSRDFTGATTYEQYF. Looking up the rest from reference TRBV15 and TRBJ2-7 gives the full variable domain: DAMVIQNPRYQVTQFGKPVTLSCSQTLNHNVMYWYQQKSSQAPKLLFHYYDKDFNNEADTPDNFQSRRPNTSFCFLDIRSPGLGDTAMYLCATSRDFTGATTYEQYFGPGTRLTVT.

The chain recombines TRBV7-9 with TRBJ2-2; D is uncertain. The V end lost 5 bases, the J end lost 2 bases, and 12 bases lay between the germline ends. The CDR3 is 15 residues long. CDR1 SEHNR and CDR2 FQNEAQ come from the germline V gene (reference sequence). The DNA of the CDR3 is TGTGCCAGCAGCCAAAGTTCGAGTAACACCGGGGAGCTGTTTTTT. Protein sequence: CASSQSSSNTGELFF.

The rearrangement links TRBV19 to TRBJ1-5; 7 bases agree with TRBD1. Germline lookup yields CDR1 LNHDA and CDR2 SQIVND (reference sequence). The J segment lost 1 base and the V segment lost 5 bases, leaving 5 bases of the junction unmatched. This CDR3 has 15 residues. The CDR3 sequence is CASSPGTASNQPQHF. CDR3 nucleotides: TGTGCCAGTAGTCCCGGGACAGCAAGCAATCAGCCCCAGCATTTT.

The genes are TRBV5-1 and TRBJ2-1, with 10 bases that match TRBD2. The V segment lost 4 bases and the J segment 3 bases; nucleotides outside the gene matches: 7. This CDR3 contains 16 residues. Germline CDR1 SGHRS, CDR2 YFSETQ. CDR3 coding DNA: TGCGCCAGCAGCCCCGGTCGGACTAGCGGCTACAATGAGCAGTTCTTC. It is translated as CASSPGRTSGYNEQFF.

This chain joins TRBV5-1 and TRBJ2-7, with 11 positions matching TRBD1. The germline gives CDR1 SGHRS, CDR2 YFSETQ. The CDR3 loop spans 14 amino acids. J gave up 3 bases and V 4 bases, and 3 bases lay outside the gene matches. CDR3 in DNA: TGCGCCAGCAGCCCCGGGACAGGGGGCTACGAGCAGTACTTC. Protein product: CASSPGTGGYEQYF.

The chain joins TRBV6-4 to TRBJ2-5; 10 bases are shared with TRBD1. J lost 4 bases, V lost 6 bases, and 14 bases had no gene match. This CDR3 spans 17 amino acids. CDR1 is MRHNA and CDR2 is SNTAGT in the germline V gene. CDR3 nucleotides: TGTGCCAGCAGGCGAATTGGGGACAGGGGAGGACGAGAGACCCAGTACTTC. Translating it yields CASRRIGDRGGRETQYF.

The V gene is TRBV9, the J gene TRBJ2-1; D not certain. Trimming removed 3 bases from V and 4 bases from J, with 8 bases in between. This CDR3 region has 13 residues. Germline lookup yields CDR1 SGDLS and CDR2 YYNGEE. The CDR3 DNA reads as TGTGCCAGCAGCGCCAACCTATACAATGAGCAGTTCTTC. Its protein is CASSANLYNEQFF.

This chain uses TRBV27 with TRBJ2-7, with TRBD1 identical over 9 bases. Germline V gene lookup returns CDR1 MNHEY and CDR2 SMNVEV (reference sequence). Trimming removed 8 bases from V and 4 bases from J; junction bases left unmatched: 9. The CDR3 has 14 amino acids. In nucleotides, the CDR3 is TGTGCCAGCCGCTCCGGGACAGGGTTGTACGAGCAGTACTTC. Amino acid sequence: CASRSGTGLYEQYF.

The chain couples TRBV18 to TRBJ2-1; 9 bases map to TRBD2. Germline lookup yields CDR1 KGHSH and CDR2 LQKENI. V was pared by 0 bases and J by 7 bases, with 10 bases of the junction left unmatched. The CDR3 spans 17 residues. CDR3 loop: CASSPPVIAGDWNEQFF. The CDR3 bases are TGTGCCAGCTCACCACCGGTAATAGCGGGAGACTGGAATGAGCAGTTCTTC.

The rearrangement uses TRBV2 and TRBJ1-2; 7 nucleotides agree with TRBD1. Germline values: CDR1 SNHLY, CDR2 FYNNEI. There are 15 residues in the CDR3. With 4 bases clipped from V and 4 bases from J, the junction kept 9 bases outside the gene matches. DNA for the CDR3: TGTGCCAGCAGTGCCTCCGGGACAGCCTCCTATGGCTACACCTTC. Protein: CASSASGTASYGYTF.

The chain has TRBV27 and TRBJ1-4; 10 positions match TRBD1. In germline, CDR1 is MNHEY, CDR2 SMNVEV (reference sequence). The CDR3 covers 15 residues. Trimming removed 8 bases from V and 0 bases from J; junction bases left unmatched: 3. CDR3 amino acids: CASRGQGATNEKLFF. For the CDR3, the DNA is TGTGCCAGCCGCGGACAGGGGGCAACTAATGAAAAACTGTTTTTT.

The chain links TRBV11-2 to TRBJ2-1, with TRBD2 identical over 12 bases. CDR3 size: 15 residues. The junction had 1 base not matched to a gene; V was cut back by 1 base and J by 6 bases. Germline CDR1 and CDR2: SGHAT and FQNNGV. The CDR3 sequence is CASSLGLAGVNEQFF. CDR3 coding DNA: TGTGCCAGCAGCTTAGGACTAGCGGGAGTCAATGAGCAGTTCTTC. Filled out from reference TRBV11-2 and TRBJ2-1, the complete variable domain reads EAGVAQSPRYKIIEKRQSVAFWCNPISGHATLYWYQQILGQGPKLLIQFQNNGVVDDSQLPKDRFSAERLKGVDSTLKIQPAKLEDSAVYLCASSLGLAGVNEQFFGPGTRLTVL.

As regards this clone: The junction and the germline gene differ at one end; a read error may be behind it. This rearrangement joins TRBV5-8 to TRBJ2-3; 7 bases agree with TRBD2. The CDR3 consists of 16 residues. Germline lookup yields CDR1 SGHTS and CDR2 YDEGEE. The CDR3 region has the DNA TGCGCCAGCAGCCAAGAAGTCGGGGAGGGCCGGGATACGCAGTATTTT. This gives the protein CASSQEVGEGRDTQYF. Variable domain in full (rest from reference TRBV5-8 and TRBJ2-3): EAGVTQSPTHLIKTRGQQATLRCSPISGHTSVYWYQQALGLGLQFLLWYDEGEERNRGNFPPRFSGRQFPNYSSELNVNALELEDSALYLCASSQEVGEGRDTQYFGPGTRLTVL.

V usage is TRBV7-8 and J usage is TRBJ1-4; 7 positions agree with TRBD1. The V and J ends lost 6 bases and 7 bases, in that order; junction bases with no gene match: 8. CDR1 is SGHVS and CDR2 is FQNEAQ in the germline V gene. This CDR3 is built from 14 residues. The CDR3 DNA is TGTGCCAGCAGTATCCAGGGGGTGGGTGAAAAACTGTTTTTT. Its protein is CASSIQGVGEKLFF.

The chain has TRBV5-1 and TRBJ2-1; weak D call: TRBD2 (5 bases). Per the germline V gene, CDR1 is SGHRS and CDR2 is YFSETQ. This CDR3 is built from 14 residues. V lost 2 bases, J lost 5 bases, and 11 bases lay in between. CDR3 DNA sequence: TGCGCCAGCAGCTTCGGCGGGCAGCACAATGAGCAGTTCTTC. This sequence encodes CASSFGGQHNEQFF.

The V call is TRBV27, the J call TRBJ1-6; possibly TRBD1 for D (5 bases). Germline assignment: CDR1 MNHEY and CDR2 SMNVEV (reference sequence). Trimming took 0 bases from V and 7 from J, leaving 16 bases between them. The CDR3 covers 17 residues. CDR3 bases: TGTGCCAGCAGTTTATCCCAGGGTTACTTCCCAAATTCACCCCTCCACTTT. It codes for CASSLSQGYFPNSPLHF.

This chain links TRBV5-1 with TRBJ2-5; D is uncertain. The germline gives CDR1 SGHRS, CDR2 YFSETQ. V was shortened by 1 base and J by 2 bases, with 6 bases between the two germline ends. The CDR3 has 13 residues. The chain's CDR3 is CASSLFQQETQYF. DNA for the CDR3: TGCGCCAGCAGCTTGTTCCAGCAAGAGACCCAGTACTTC. The complete variable domain, with remaining parts taken from reference TRBV5-1 and TRBJ2-5, reads KAGVTQTPRYLIKTRGQQVTLSCSPISGHRSVSWYQQTPGQGLQFLFEYFSETQRNKGNFPGRFSGRQFSNSRSEMNVSTLELGDSALYLCASSLFQQETQYFGPGTRLLVL.

The chain recombines TRBV5-1 with TRBJ2-2, with 12 positions matching TRBD1. This CDR3 has 17 residues. The germline V gene encodes CDR1 SGHRS and CDR2 YFSETQ. The junction had 9 bases not matched to a gene; V was cut back by 3 bases and J by 6 bases. CDR3 nucleotides: TGCGCCAGCAGCTCCACACCCGGGACAGGGGGCTCCGGGGAGCTGTTTTTT. Translating gives CASSSTPGTGGSGELFF.

The chain couples TRBV19 to TRBJ1-4, with 9 bases lining up with TRBD1. Trimming removed 6 bases from V and 7 bases from J; junction bases left unmatched: 12. There are 16 residues in the CDR3. CDR1 is LNHDA, CDR2 SQIVND, per germline (reference sequence). CDR3 sequence: CASRPPTGGLREKLFF. The DNA of the CDR3 is TGTGCCAGTAGACCCCCGACAGGGGGATTGCGTGAAAAACTGTTTTTT.

This clone has only one observation. The gene calls are TRBV7-2 and TRBJ2-5, with 12 bases identical to TRBD2. With V trimmed by 3 bases and J by 7 bases, 6 bases remained unmatched. This CDR3 has 15 amino acids. CDR1 and CDR2 from the germline V gene are SGHTA and FQGNSA. This CDR3 is CASSFLLAGGGTQYF. CDR3 DNA sequence: TGTGCCAGCAGCTTTCTACTAGCGGGGGGTGGGACCCAGTACTTC.

About this clone: Within the sample, other DNA sequences also encode this same CDR3. The chain recombines TRBV6-4 with TRBJ1-5; D is unresolved. Trimming stripped 2 bases from V and 5 bases from J, with 10 bases between. The CDR3 extends over 14 amino acids. Germline V gene lookup returns CDR1 MRHNA and CDR2 SNTAGT. The CDR3, as DNA: TGTGCCAGCAGTGACGAGGAGGGCTATCAGCCCCAGCATTTT. Protein product: CASSDEEGYQPQHF.

This clone turned up a few times. This chain links TRBV2 with TRBJ1-5, with D unresolved. The CDR3 is made up of 14 amino acids. Germline CDR1 is SNHLY and CDR2 is FYNNEI. Trimming stripped 2 bases from V and 3 bases from J, with 8 bases between. The CDR3, as DNA: TGTGCCAGCAGTGAACGCACAGACAATCAGCCCCAGCATTTT. Encoded protein: CASSERTDNQPQHF.

V is TRBV7-8 and J is TRBJ1-2, with a possible D match to TRBD1 (5 bases). Trimming shortened V by 5 bases and J by 8 bases, and 21 bases separated the two germline ends. CDR1 SGHVS and CDR2 FQNEAQ come from the germline V gene. CDR3 length equals 15 residues. The CDR3 DNA is TGTGCCAGCAGCCCAAAACCGACAGAACGTCGCGGCTACACCTTC. Its translation is CASSPKPTERRGYTF.

CDR3 sequence (DNA): TGTGCCAGCAGTTCACCCCGTCGACAAGGTTCAAGCTCCTACGAGCAGTACTTC. Protein: CASSSPRRQGSSSYEQYF. The rearrangement uses TRBV28 and TRBJ2-7; no clear D. CDR3 size: 18 residues. Germline lookup yields CDR1 MDHEN and CDR2 SYDVKM. V lost 4 bases, J lost 0 bases, and 22 bases lay in between. Full variable domain (missing parts from reference TRBV28 and TRBJ2-7): DVKVTQSSRYLVKRTGEKVFLECVQDMDHENMFWYRQDPGLGLRLIYFSYDVKMKEKGDIPEGYSVSREKKERFSLILESASTNQTSMYLCASSSPRRQGSSSYEQYFGPGTRLTVT.

The V and J genes are TRBV29-1 and TRBJ2-2; D gene ambiguous. This CDR3 has 12 amino acids. Looked up from germline, CDR1 is SQVTM and CDR2 is ANQGSEA. V lost 3 bases, J lost 1 base, and 3 bases lay in between. The CDR3 DNA sequence: TGCAGCGTTGAGAGGAACACCGGGGAGCTGTTTTTT. Amino acid sequence: CSVERNTGELFF.

The genes are TRBV27 and TRBJ1-4, with D unresolved. The CDR3 runs 17 residues. Trimming took off 8 bases at V and 0 bases at J, with 19 bases between the two ends. CDR1 MNHEY and CDR2 SMNVEV come from the germline V gene (reference sequence). This CDR3 reads CASGPGRRAATNEKLFF. Here the CDR3 DNA reads TGTGCCAGCGGTCCCGGTAGGAGGGCTGCAACTAATGAAAAACTGTTTTTT.

The rearrangement joins TRBV6-5 to TRBJ1-3; D remains ambiguous. The length of the CDR3 is 14 residues. V lost 7 bases and J lost 0, with 10 bases in between. Germline assignment: CDR1 MNHEY and CDR2 SVGAGI. The CDR3 DNA sequence: TGTGCCAGCACCTTCTCCCCCTCTGGAAACACCATATATTTT. This translates into CASTFSPSGNTIYF.

The chain recombines TRBV11-2 with TRBJ2-1, with unresolved D. The germline V gene encodes CDR1 SGHAT and CDR2 FQNNGV. Trimming removed 5 bases from V and 3 bases from J, with 17 bases in between. The CDR3 spans 16 residues. CDR3 sequence reads: CASSLRRELVYNEQFF. The CDR3 nucleotides are TGTGCCAGCAGCCTCCGCCGCGAACTCGTCTACAATGAGCAGTTCTTC.